These T cell receptor beta chains were read from a single sample in a study of T cells in tumors after PD-1 blockade. Generated by immunoSEQ multiplex PCR, the TCRdb table keeps only in-frame clones and is missing some. The data contain roughly 50,000 clones, roughly 79% of them singletons. The source material was PBMCs, sampled before anti-PD-1 treatment. The source of these receptors is a human donor with basal cell carcinoma. Each CDR3 is given with its conserved first and last residue. The D gene is left open where the match is weak. Not every row has a clone size; where given, it reads once, few, many or a size class.

J gene	V gene	CDR3 length	D gene	clone size	CDR3 protein	CDR3 DNA
TRBJ1-2	TRBV19	17	TRBD1	few	CASSYGTGGASAYGYTF	TGTGCCAGTAGTTACGGGACAGGGGGAGCCTCGGCCTATGGCTACACCTTC
TRBJ2-1	TRBV30	13	TRBD1	-	CASSTGGGNEQFF	TGTGCCTCCTCTACAGGGGGTGGCAATGAGCAGTTCTTC
TRBJ1-4	TRBV7-9	16	TRBD1	once	CASSLARTGSNEKLFF	TGTGCCAGCAGCTTAGCTCGGACAGGAAGTAATGAAAAACTGTTTTTT
TRBJ2-7	TRBV6-5	14	TRBD1	-	CASSYVTGNGEQYF	TGTGCCAGCAGTTACGTGACAGGGAATGGCGAGCAGTACTTC
TRBJ2-3	TRBV24-1	15	-	-	CATSAINGGMNTQYF	TGTGCCACCAGTGCCATAAACGGGGGCATGAATACGCAGTATTTT
TRBJ1-3	TRBV6-6	14	TRBD1	few	CASSSMGQGNTIYF	TGTGCCAGCAGTTCCATGGGACAGGGAAACACCATATATTTT
TRBJ2-3	TRBV11-3	14	-	-	CASSFGRSTDTQYF	TGTGCCAGCAGCTTCGGCAGAAGCACAGATACGCAGTATTTT
TRBJ1-2	TRBV5-6	13	-	-	CASSLEQIYGYTF	TGTGCCAGCAGCTTGGAACAGATCTATGGCTACACCTTC
TRBJ2-7	TRBV7-9	12	TRBD1	-	CASSSDRGLGYF	TGTGCCAGCAGCTCCGACAGGGGTTTGGGGTACTTC
TRBJ2-7	TRBV10-3	15	TRBD2	-	CAISDISGGPYEQYF	TGTGCCATCAGTGATATTAGCGGGGGACCGTACGAGCAGTACTTC
TRBJ2-4	TRBV5-6	16	-	-	CASSLVRLLAKNIQYF	TGTGCCAGCAGCTTGGTCAGATTACTAGCCAAAAACATTCAGTACTTC
TRBJ2-3	TRBV4-2	14	-	-	CASSQEWATDTQYF	TGTGCCAGCAGCCAAGAATGGGCCACAGATACGCAGTATTTT
TRBJ2-7	TRBV5-1	15	-	-	CASSGGGPRSYEQYF	TGCGCCAGCAGCGGAGGGGGTCCACGCTCCTACGAGCAGTACTTC
TRBJ1-2	TRBV5-6	15	TRBD1	few	CASSTGTGVDYGYTF	TGTGCCAGCAGTACCGGGACAGGGGTGGACTATGGCTACACCTTC
TRBJ2-1	TRBV10-3	15	TRBD2	-	CAISELASGSNEQFF	TGTGCCATCAGTGAGTTGGCTAGCGGGAGCAATGAGCAGTTCTTC
TRBJ2-3	TRBV7-9	14	-	-	CASSSGWGLNTQYF	TGTGCCAGCAGCTCTGGGTGGGGCCTAAATACGCAGTATTTT
TRBJ2-3	TRBV30	12	-	-	CAWGETADTQYF	TGTGCCTGGGGGGAAACAGCAGATACGCAGTATTTT
TRBJ2-5	TRBV5-1	17	-	once	CASNTDPVGHGQETQYF	TGCGCCAGCAATACCGATCCGGTCGGACACGGACAAGAGACCCAGTACTTC
TRBJ1-2	TRBV28	15	-	once	CASSLVGQQNYGYTF	TGTGCCAGCAGTTTAGTCGGACAGCAGAACTATGGCTACACCTTC
TRBJ1-1	TRBV27	18	TRBD1	-	CASSLSQGDLVGNTEAFF	TGTGCCAGCAGTTTATCACAGGGGGACTTGGTGGGGAACACTGAAGCTTTCTTT
TRBJ2-7	TRBV6-5	13	-	-	CASMRQAAYEQYF	TGTGCCAGCATGAGACAGGCAGCCTACGAGCAGTACTTC
TRBJ1-5	TRBV6-5	13	-	-	CASNPGGNQPQHF	TGTGCCAGCAATCCAGGGGGCAATCAGCCCCAGCATTTT
TRBJ1-5	TRBV18	18	-	many	CASSPGARALYSNQPQHF	TGTGCCAGCTCACCAGGCGCAAGGGCACTCTATAGCAATCAGCCCCAGCATTTT
TRBJ1-5	TRBV7-8	13	-	few	CASSLEWGKAQHF	TGTGCCAGCAGCTTAGAGTGGGGCAAGGCCCAGCATTTT
TRBJ2-7	TRBV27	14	-	few	CASSPSGTLYEQYF	TGTGCCAGCAGCCCTTCGGGGACCCTCTACGAGCAGTACTTC
TRBJ2-1	TRBV10-1	16	-	few	CASGETSSAPPGEQFF	TGCGCCAGCGGCGAGACTTCTAGCGCACCCCCCGGAGAGCAGTTCTTC
TRBJ2-7	TRBV6-1	15	TRBD1	-	CASSEWDRGYYEQYF	TGTGCCAGCAGTGAATGGGACAGGGGTTACTACGAGCAGTACTTC
TRBJ2-2	TRBV18	15	-	-	CASSPNQGHTGELFF	TGTGCCAGCTCTCCAAACCAGGGGCACACCGGGGAGCTGTTTTTT
TRBJ1-5	TRBV28	15	-	-	CASSFHRVDNQPQHF	TGTGCCAGCAGTTTTCACAGGGTTGACAATCAGCCCCAGCATTTT
TRBJ2-7	TRBV29-1	14	TRBD1	few	CSVGDRGRSSEQYF	TGCAGCGTCGGAGACAGGGGGCGATCGTCCGAGCAGTACTTC
TRBJ2-1	TRBV18	15	TRBD1	-	CASSPTGESYNEQFF	TGTGCCAGCTCACCCACAGGGGAGTCCTACAATGAGCAGTTCTTC
TRBJ2-1	TRBV5-1	15	TRBD1	-	CASSFQGAHNNEQFF	TGCGCCAGCAGCTTTCAGGGGGCTCACAACAATGAGCAGTTCTTC
TRBJ2-7	TRBV18	15	-	-	CASSPSGTPTYEQYF	TGTGCCAGCTCACCCTCCGGGACTCCGACCTACGAGCAGTACTTC
TRBJ2-2	TRBV18	16	-	-	CASSPPRGVNTGELFF	TGTGCCAGCTCACCACCAAGGGGGGTGAACACCGGGGAGCTGTTTTTT
TRBJ1-2	TRBV7-9	16	-	-	CASSSTAGYPSYGYTF	TGTGCCAGCAGCTCGACTGCAGGGTACCCTTCATATGGCTACACCTTC
TRBJ1-6	TRBV5-1	16	TRBD1	-	CASSLGGTGVNSPLHF	TGCGCCAGCAGCTTGGGGGGGACAGGGGTGAATTCACCCCTCCACTTT
TRBJ2-3	TRBV2	14	-	-	CASSGGGRTDTQYF	TGTGCCAGCAGTGGTGGGGGGCGCACAGATACGCAGTATTTT
TRBJ2-5	TRBV5-1	15	TRBD1	-	CASSLARTGRETQYF	TGCGCCAGCAGCTTGGCCAGGACAGGGAGAGAGACCCAGTACTTC
TRBJ2-1	TRBV2	15	TRBD2	-	CASSVYQRGDNEQFF	TGTGCCAGCAGTGTCTACCAGCGGGGGGACAATGAGCAGTTCTTC